The 20 T cell receptor beta chains in this list originate from one sample, sequenced in a study of T cells in women clearing cervical HPV infection. The method was immunoSEQ multiplex PCR; TCRdb's version includes in-frame clones alone and lacks a portion of them. Its clone listing holds fewer than 25,000 clones. Source material: blood buffy coat. The receptors come from a woman aged 18-70 years with a cervical HPV16 infection that either progressed to CIN3+ or cleared (not recorded which).

Of note for this clone: The CDR3 end lies 3 residues beyond the end of the read and is filled in from the germline J gene. The chain combines TRBV5-4 with TRBJ2-7, with a weak D call TRBD2 (5 bases). This CDR3 has 16 residues. Deletions cut 0 bases from V and 1 base from J, with 14 bases between. CDR1 and CDR2 from the germline V gene are SGHNT and YYREEE (reference sequence). The sequenced part of the CDR3 DNA is TGTGCCAGCAGCTTGGACAGCGGTAGTCTTTCCTACGAG. Residues: CASSLDSGSLSYE. From start to end, the CDR3 is CASSLDSGSLSYEQYF.

As regards this clone: The CDR3 end lies 3 residues beyond the end of the read and is filled in from the germline J gene. The chain is built from TRBV7-2 and TRBJ1-2; the D gene is possibly TRBD1 (5 bases). This CDR3 region has 14 residues. V was clipped by 1 base and J by 5 bases, with 11 bases between them. Germline values: CDR1 SGHTA, CDR2 FQGNSA. CDR3 loop: CASSLGGDSYGYTF. The part of the CDR3 DNA that was read is TGTGCCAGCAGCTTAGGCGGGGACTCGTATGGC.

About this clone itself: From the germline J gene comes the end of the CDR3, since the read stops 3 residues before it. This chain joins TRBV7-6 and TRBJ1-2; D ambiguous. The CDR3 is 16 residues long. CDR1 and CDR2 (germline): SGHVS, FNYEAQ. The CDR3 is CASSPSAGRSSYDYTF. The sequenced part of the CDR3 DNA is TGTGCCAGCAGCCCCTCCGCGGGCCGGAGCTCCTACGAC. Full variable domain (outside the CDR3, taken from reference TRBV7-6 and TRBJ1-2): GAGVSQSPRYKVTKRGQDVALRCDPISGHVSLYWYRQALGQGPEFLTYFNYEAQQDKSGLPNDRFSAERPEGSISTLTIQRTEQRDSAMYRCASSPSAGRSSYDYTFGSGTRLTVV.

With regard to this clone: The read falls 3 residues short of the CDR3 end, and the missing part is taken from the germline J gene. This chain joins TRBV7-2 and TRBJ2-1; either TRBD1 or TRBD2 may fit D (5 bases each). Germline V gene sequence: CDR1 SGHTA, CDR2 FQGNSA. Trimming took off 4 bases at V and 8 bases at J, with 12 bases between the two ends. This CDR3 spans 13 amino acids. CDR3: CASSYREGDEQFF. Incomplete CDR3 DNA: TGTGCCAGCAGCTATCGGGAAGGGGATGAG.

About this clone: The read terminates 3 residues before the CDR3 end, so the remaining end is supplied by the germline J gene. This chain joins TRBV20-1 and TRBJ1-4, with TRBD1 identical over 10 bases. CDR1 is DFQATT and CDR2 is SNEGSKA in the germline V gene (reference sequence). This CDR3 comprises 13 residues. The V and J ends lost 5 bases and 7 bases, in that order; junction bases with no gene match: 4. CDR3 sequence reads: CSAGTGAGEKLFF. The part of the CDR3 DNA that was read is TGCAGTGCTGGGACAGGGGCGGGTGAAAAA.

A word on this clone: The CDR3 extends 3 residues past the end of the read, so its final part is completed from the germline J gene. This chain joins TRBV18 and TRBJ1-6, with 7 bases identical to TRBD1. In germline, CDR1 is KGHSH, CDR2 LQKENI. J gave up 5 bases and V 5 bases, and 9 bases lay outside the gene matches. This CDR3 contains 16 residues. The CDR3 bases that were read are TGTGCCAGCTCATACAGGGGCCCCGAGGATAATTCACCC. As protein: CASSYRGPEDNSP. The CDR3 in full is CASSYRGPEDNSPLHF.

On this clone itself: The missing CDR3 end, 3 residues past where the read stops, is filled in from the germline J gene. This chain uses TRBV7-9 with TRBJ1-2, with D possibly matching TRBD1 (6 bases). Germline CDR1 is SEHNR and CDR2 is FQNEAQ (reference sequence). This CDR3 region has 15 residues. The CDR3 loop reads CASSFQGSSYNDYTF. CDR3 DNA, as far as it was read: TGTGCCAGCAGCTTCCAGGGGTCCTCCTACAATGAC.

This clone shows up as medium-sized by frequency. The CDR3 end is not reached by the read, which stops 3 residues before it; the germline J gene fills it in. The chain couples TRBV20-1 to TRBJ1-5; D possibly corresponds to TRBD1 (5 bases). The V end lost 6 bases, the J end lost 6 bases, and 12 bases lay between the germline ends. CDR3 size: 12 residues. Germline CDR1 reads DFQATT; CDR2 reads SNEGSKA (reference sequence). The DNA read from the CDR3 is TGCAGTGCCATTCGAGGGGCTCAGCCC. It codes for CSAIRGAQP. The full CDR3 protein reads CSAIRGAQPQHF.

A word on this clone: The read finishes 3 residues shy of the CDR3 end, and the germline J gene is used to complete it. This chain joins TRBV29-1 and TRBJ2-7; 8 positions match TRBD1. The CDR3 has 15 residues. The germline gives CDR1 SQVTM, CDR2 ANQGSEA. Trimming cost V 3 bases and J 3 bases; bases outside gene matches: 10. CDR3: CSVDGWQGAIYEQYF. CDR3 bases read: TGCAGCGTTGACGGGTGGCAGGGGGCGATCTACGAG.

Turning to this clone: Coverage ceases 3 residues before the CDR3 finishes, and the germline J gene fills in the end. The chain recombines TRBV5-5 with TRBJ1-1; the D gene is possibly TRBD1 (5 bases). Germline-derived CDR1 and CDR2 are SGHKS and YYEKEE (reference sequence). The V and J ends lost 1 base and 4 bases respectively, with 11 bases between them. The CDR3 totals 14 residues. The CDR3 bases that were read are TGTGCCAGCAGCTTGTTGGCGGGGCCCACTGAA. Amino acid sequence: CASSLLAGPTE. The entire CDR3 sequence reads CASSLLAGPTEAFF.

Note on this clone: Sequencing ends 3 residues short of the CDR3 end; the germline J gene provides the rest. The rearrangement uses TRBV5-4 and TRBJ1-2; 10 nucleotides match TRBD1. The CDR3 is 15 amino acids. Germline loops: CDR1 SGHNT, CDR2 YYREEE (reference sequence). V lost 0 bases, J lost 4 bases, and 3 bases stayed unmatched. CDR3 DNA (partial): TGTGCCAGCAGCTTGGGGGGACAGGGGACCTATGGC. As protein: CASSLGGQGTYG. The whole CDR3 protein reads CASSLGGQGTYGYTF.

Note on this clone: The read comes to an end 3 residues before the CDR3 does, leaving the germline J gene to fill in the end. This chain uses TRBV6-2 or TRBV6-3 with TRBJ2-1; D tentatively fits TRBD1 or TRBD2 (7 bases each). CDR3 size: 15 residues. Germline assignment: CDR1 MNHEY and CDR2 SVGEGT. Trimming shortened V by 2 bases and J by 7 bases, and 15 bases separated the two germline ends. CDR3 DNA, as far as it was read: TGTGCCAGCAGTTACGAGCGGGACAGCTATAATGAG. It codes for CASSYERDSYNE. The CDR3 reads in full as CASSYERDSYNEQFF.

A word on this clone: The read halts 3 residues ahead of the CDR3 end, with the missing end drawn from the germline J gene. The J gene is TRBJ1-2, the V gene TRBV18, with D uncertain. CDR1 KGHSH and CDR2 LQKENI come from the germline V gene. This CDR3 comprises 16 residues. CDR3 DNA, as far as it was read: TGTGCCAGCTCACCTCCTTCCCGGGGAGTCTACAATGAC. It is translated as CASSPPSRGVYND. The CDR3 in full is CASSPPSRGVYNDYTF.

In regard to this clone: The observed sequence ends 3 residues before the CDR3 terminus, with the missing tail filled in from the germline J gene. This chain uses TRBV19 with TRBJ1-2, with a weak D call TRBD1 (5 bases). The CDR3 contains 16 residues. The germline V gene encodes CDR1 LNHDA and CDR2 SQIVND (reference sequence). CDR3 sequence: CASSTVTSGGSDTYTF. Incomplete CDR3 DNA: TGTGCCAGTAGTACCGTGACTAGCGGGGGTTCAGATACC.

This clone shows up as medium-sized by frequency. The read halts 3 residues ahead of the CDR3 end, with the missing end drawn from the germline J gene. The gene calls are TRBV4-1 and TRBJ1-6; D unclear. Deletions cut 0 bases from V and 8 bases from J, with 2 bases between. The germline V gene has CDR1 MGHRA and CDR2 YSYEKL. This CDR3 region has 12 residues. CDR3 DNA (partial): TGCGCCAGCAGCCAAGACTATTCACCC. This encodes CASSQDYSP. The whole CDR3 is CASSQDYSPLHF.

Note on this clone: The sequence runs out 3 residues before the end of the CDR3; the remainder is reconstructed from the germline J gene. This rearrangement joins TRBV28 to TRBJ2-3; no firm D call. With 7 bases removed from V and 2 bases from J, the gap between germline ends came to 19 bases. The germline gives CDR1 MDHEN, CDR2 SYDVKM. CDR3 size: 16 residues. CDR3 protein: CASTLGLKGFTDTQYF. The sequenced part of the CDR3 DNA is TGTGCCAGCACTTTGGGCCTCAAAGGTTTCACAGATACG.

On this clone: Read data end 3 residues before the CDR3 end; the end is taken from the germline J gene. The rearrangement links TRBV7-8 to TRBJ1-2; maybe TRBD1 (6 bases). Germline-derived CDR1 and CDR2 are SGHVS and FQNEAQ. There are 16 residues in the CDR3. V was clipped by 5 bases and J by 4 bases, with 20 bases between them. The CDR3 reads CASSPFSQGGVYGYTF. The DNA read from the CDR3 is TGTGCCAGCAGCCCATTTTCACAGGGTGGTGTCTATGGC.

Remarks on this clone: The read finishes 3 residues shy of the CDR3 end, and the germline J gene is used to complete it. The chain recombines TRBV7-2 with TRBJ1-4; 10 bases align to TRBD1. With V trimmed by 2 bases and J by 7 bases, 4 bases remained unmatched. This CDR3 comprises 15 residues. Per the germline V gene, CDR1 is SGHTA and CDR2 is FQGNSA. This chain's CDR3 is CASSLLGTGVEKLFF. The part of the CDR3 DNA that was read is TGTGCCAGCAGCTTATTGGGGACAGGGGTTGAAAAA. Filled out from reference TRBV7-2 and TRBJ1-4, the complete variable domain reads GAGVSQSPSNKVTEKGKDVELRCDPISGHTALYWYRQSLGQGLEFLIYFQGNSAPDKSGLPSDRFSAERTGGSVSTLTIQRTQQEDSAVYLCASSLLGTGVEKLFFGSGTQLSVL.

On this clone itself: The CDR3 extends 3 residues past the end of the read, so its final part is completed from the germline J gene. This rearrangement joins TRBV29-1 to TRBJ1-4; TRBD1 matches at 8 bases. The germline V gene encodes CDR1 SQVTM and CDR2 ANQGSEA. The CDR3 is 14 residues long. The V gene end was trimmed by 3 bases and the J gene end by 4 bases; junction bases not matched to a gene: 4. The covered CDR3 bases are TGCAGCGTTGATTCGGGACAGGTTAATGAAAAA. Translated: CSVDSGQVNEK. The full CDR3 is CSVDSGQVNEKLFF.

Points on this clone: The junction shows a germline mismatch at one end, possibly a read error. The CDR3 is cut off 3 residues early in the read; its end comes from the germline J gene. Other DNA sequences in the same sample also yield this CDR3. The chain joins TRBV18 to TRBJ1-3; weak D call: TRBD1 (6 bases). Germline assignment: CDR1 KGHSH and CDR2 LQKENI. The CDR3 sequence is 17 residues long. The CDR3 DNA, read in part, is TGTGCCAGCTCACCAACTCCAGGGGATTCATTCGGAAACACG. It specifies CASSPTPGDSFGNT. The full CDR3 protein is CASSPTPGDSFGNTIYF.